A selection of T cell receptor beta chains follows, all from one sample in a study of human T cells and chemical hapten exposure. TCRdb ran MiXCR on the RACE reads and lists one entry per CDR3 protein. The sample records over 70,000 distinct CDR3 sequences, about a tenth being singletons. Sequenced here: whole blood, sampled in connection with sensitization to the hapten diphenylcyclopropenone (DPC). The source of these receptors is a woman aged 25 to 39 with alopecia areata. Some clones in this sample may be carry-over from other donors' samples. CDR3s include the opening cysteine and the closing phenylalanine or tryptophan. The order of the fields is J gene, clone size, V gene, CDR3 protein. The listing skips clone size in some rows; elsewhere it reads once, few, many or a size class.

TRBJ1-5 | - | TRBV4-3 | CASSQGSGVGNQPQHF
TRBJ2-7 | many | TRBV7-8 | CASSLQVTVGHEQYF
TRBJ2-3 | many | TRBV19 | CASSRAGGGGDTQYF
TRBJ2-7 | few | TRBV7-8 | CASSLGLAVYEQYF
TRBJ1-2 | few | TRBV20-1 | CSASGQGANGYTF
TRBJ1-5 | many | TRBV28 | CASSSGTGISNQPQHF
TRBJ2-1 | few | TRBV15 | CATSRDRREQFF
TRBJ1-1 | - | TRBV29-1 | CSVSRTPVNTEAFF
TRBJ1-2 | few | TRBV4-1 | CASSGRSFNYGYTF
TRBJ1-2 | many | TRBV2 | CASSPGGLGYGYTF
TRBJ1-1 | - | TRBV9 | CASSVELVGKAFF
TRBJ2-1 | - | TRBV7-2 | CASSLSWNEQFF
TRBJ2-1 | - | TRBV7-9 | CASSLTQGYYNEQLF
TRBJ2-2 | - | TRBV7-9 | CASSSVTGELFF
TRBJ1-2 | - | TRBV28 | CASSPPLDGYTF
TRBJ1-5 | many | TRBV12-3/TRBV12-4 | CASSLEGSNQPQHF
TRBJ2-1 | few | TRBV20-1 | CSAKTSPGTSGRASYNEQFF
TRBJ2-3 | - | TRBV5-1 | CASSPQTDTQYF
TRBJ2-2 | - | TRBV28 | CASTRFFGRGNTGELFF
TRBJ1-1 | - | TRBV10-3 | CAISVEGTEAFF
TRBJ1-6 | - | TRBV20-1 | CSAREGVNSPLHF
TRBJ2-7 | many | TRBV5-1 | CASSLGTANYEQYF
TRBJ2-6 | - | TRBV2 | CASSADSRGANVLTF
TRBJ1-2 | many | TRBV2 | CASRTGTALYYGYTF
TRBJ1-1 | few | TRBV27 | CASSPVEAFF
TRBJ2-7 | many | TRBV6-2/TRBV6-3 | CASSYGVEQYF
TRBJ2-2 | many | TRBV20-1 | CSARVEQRESGELFF
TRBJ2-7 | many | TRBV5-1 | CASSLGQTSSGEQYF
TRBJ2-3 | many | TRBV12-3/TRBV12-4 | CASSLVEGSDTQYF
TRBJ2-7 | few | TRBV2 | CASSDLAHSYEQYF
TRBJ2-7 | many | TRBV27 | CASSLSGGYEQYF
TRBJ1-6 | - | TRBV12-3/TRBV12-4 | CASSLGGGNSPLHF
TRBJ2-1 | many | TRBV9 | CASSVVGSGNEQFF
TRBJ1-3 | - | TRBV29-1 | CSVSTGAGNTIYF
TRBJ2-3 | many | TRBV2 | CASRVDNGDTQYF
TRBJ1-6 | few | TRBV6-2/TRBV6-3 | CASSETSDSSSPLHF
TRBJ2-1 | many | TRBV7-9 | CASRPYSSYNEQFF
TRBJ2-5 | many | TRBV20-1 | CSASRQGTQYF
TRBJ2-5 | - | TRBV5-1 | CASSPAGGLGETQYF
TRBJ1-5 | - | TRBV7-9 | CASSLGSGPQPQHF
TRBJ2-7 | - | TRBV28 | CASSYGTGRAEQYF
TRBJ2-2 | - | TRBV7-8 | CASSSRTGELFF
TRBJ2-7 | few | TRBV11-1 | CASSRATYEQYF
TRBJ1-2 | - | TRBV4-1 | CASSHTTEANYGYTF
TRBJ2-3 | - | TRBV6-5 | CASSYSMDLTDTQYF
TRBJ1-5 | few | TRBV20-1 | CSAREAGDSNQPQHF
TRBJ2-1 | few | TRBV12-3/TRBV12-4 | CASRPTGFGEQFF
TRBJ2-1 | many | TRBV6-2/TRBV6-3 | CASSRLAASYNEQFF
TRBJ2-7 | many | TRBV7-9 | CASSFIYGEQYF
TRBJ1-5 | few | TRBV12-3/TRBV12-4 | CASRAEGGYNQPQHF
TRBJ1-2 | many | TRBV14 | CASSQDGARHLDGYTF